This record looks at one T cell receptor beta chain sequence and its context. The CDR3 length is 16 residues. The germline V gene encodes CDR1 MDHEN and CDR2 SYDVKM. The V gene end was trimmed by 4 bases and the J gene end by 7 bases; junction bases not matched to a gene: 6. The sample belongs to a study of blood T cell repertoires in COVID-19. Study at large: The study drew acute and convalescent COVID-19 samples from the United States, Italy and Spain. The cDNA or gDNA used as material had been derived from T cells, B-cell-depleted T cells, or PBMCs.

In the study's own analysis: The assay estimated nucleated cells by amplifying reference gene primers. Clones were sequenced by immunoSEQ multiplex PCR, and TCRdb holds only the in-frame ones, with some missing. V, J and clone size are those of that table, while D and trimming were read from the DNA. Among 45,000 to 50,000 clones listed, 83% were seen once. The receptor was derived from a man at least 80 years old in a cohort sampled during active COVID-19. The source material was peripheral blood. The V and J genes are TRBV28 and TRBJ2-1, with 14 bases fitting TRBD2. CDR3 coding DNA: TGTGCCAGCAGTTCCGCCGGGACTAGCGGGAGAAATGAGCAGTTCTTC. Residues: CASSSAGTSGRNEQFF.